Shown below are 30 T cell receptor beta chains from a single sample sequenced in a study of radiotherapy plus CTLA-4 blockade in lung cancer. TCRdb's copy holds only in-frame clones and misses some; the assay was immunoSEQ multiplex PCR. This table has tens of thousands of clones, roughly 86% appearing once. Sequences were derived from peripheral blood, sampled from a patient treated with radiotherapy plus ipilimumab. Receptor source: a human donor with non-small cell lung cancer who had stable disease on radiotherapy plus ipilimumab.

The chain carries TRBV6-5 and TRBJ2-5; D not certain. Trimming shortened V by 6 bases and J by 7 bases, and 21 bases separated the two germline ends. The CDR3 is 15 residues long. The germline gives CDR1 MNHEY, CDR2 SVGAGI. The CDR3 coding sequence is TGTGCCAGCAGCTCCACCGGCCAGGTCGAAGGGACCCAGTACTTC. Translation gives CASSSTGQVEGTQYF.

CDR3 amino acids: CATRLAGGPVTGELFF. The CDR3 DNA reads TGCGCCACCCGACTAGCGGGGGGGCCGGTAACCGGGGAGCTGTTTTTT. The genes are TRBV5-1 and TRBJ2-2, with 14 bases aligning to TRBD2. Losses at the gene ends were 9 bases for V and 5 bases for J; bases not matched to a gene: 9. The CDR3 totals 16 residues. The germline V gene encodes CDR1 SGHRS and CDR2 YFSETQ.

This chain joins TRBV6-5 and TRBJ1-5, with TRBD1 as a possible D gene (6 bases). The germline gives CDR1 MNHEY, CDR2 SVGAGI. Trimming shortened V by 6 bases and J by 4 bases, and 7 bases separated the two germline ends. This CDR3 is built from 12 residues. CDR3 in amino acids: CASSTGNQPQHF. The DNA for the CDR3 is TGTGCCAGCAGCACAGGGAATCAGCCCCAGCATTTT.

CDR3 loop: CASSLEGSTDTQYF. CDR3 in DNA: TGCGCCAGCAGCTTGGAAGGAAGTACAGATACGCAGTATTTT. The chain carries TRBV5-1 and TRBJ2-3; D gene unclear. The germline gives CDR1 SGHRS, CDR2 YFSETQ. The CDR3 extends over 14 amino acids. V was clipped by 0 bases and J by 3 bases, with 8 bases between them.

The CDR3 DNA is TGTGCCAGCAGCCAAGATCTTGGGGAAGTCCCCGGGGAGCTGTTTTTT. This translates into CASSQDLGEVPGELFF. This chain joins TRBV14 and TRBJ2-2, with D hard to call. Germline CDR1 and CDR2: SGHDN and FVKESK. Trimming pared 0 bases from V and 6 bases from J, leaving 14 bases between. The CDR3 length is 16 residues.

The V and J genes are TRBV14 and TRBJ2-7, with D perhaps TRBD2 (6 bases). Germline assignment: CDR1 SGHDN and CDR2 FVKESK. V was shortened by 3 bases and J by 2 bases, with 11 bases between the two germline ends. This CDR3 spans 14 amino acids. CDR3: CASSHGTFTYEQYF. CDR3 DNA: TGTGCCAGCAGCCATGGGACTTTCACCTACGAGCAGTACTTC.

This chain uses TRBV18 with TRBJ2-5; no firm D call. Near its end, the DNA agrees better with TRBJ2-7, so the J call may be wrong. The length of the CDR3 is 14 residues. Per the germline V gene, CDR1 is KGHSH and CDR2 is LQKENI. In DNA form, the CDR3 reads TGTGCCAGCTCACCACCTCAGAGATCCTACGAGCAGTACTTC. Protein sequence: CASSPPQRSYEQYF.

In nucleotides, the CDR3 is TGCGCCAGCAGAGCTGGGGACGGTCCCCAGTACTTC. Protein sequence: CASRAGDGPQYF. The V and J genes are TRBV10-1 and TRBJ2-7; perhaps D is TRBD1 or TRBD2 (5 bases each). The CDR3 contains 12 residues. Germline CDR1 and CDR2: WNHNN and SYGVQD (reference sequence). V lost 6 bases, J lost 10 bases, and 16 bases lay in between.

A remark on this clone: Germline is not matched at one junction end, which may reflect a read error. The chain combines TRBV27 with TRBJ2-2; TRBD2 matches 7 bases. Germline V CDR1 and CDR2: MNHEY, SMNVEV (reference sequence). The CDR3 is 15 amino acids. As DNA, the CDR3 is TGTGCCAGCAGTTCTCCGGGGAGGGAAAAACGGGGAGCTGTTTTT. Translating gives CASSSPGREKRGAVF.

The chain recombines TRBV18 with TRBJ1-6; unclear D gene. Looked up from germline, CDR1 is KGHSH and CDR2 is LQKENI. The V gene lost 2 bases and the J gene lost 7 bases, with 9 bases spanning the gap. The CDR3 is 14 residues long. This chain's CDR3 is CASSPGRLNSPLHF. CDR3 nucleotide sequence: TGTGCCAGCTCACCAGGTCGCCTGAATTCACCCCTCCACTTT.

The gene calls are TRBV7-9 and TRBJ1-2, with D hard to call. Germline values: CDR1 SEHNR, CDR2 FQNEAQ (reference sequence). Trimming removed 8 bases at V and 7 bases at J, with 5 bases between. The CDR3 contains 9 residues. The CDR3 region has the DNA TGTGCCAGCGGCCCTGGCTACACCTTC. Translated: CASGPGYTF.

This clone was found a few times. The chain has TRBV7-9 and TRBJ2-7, with unresolved D. V was cut by 2 bases and J by 5 bases, with 4 bases left in between. CDR1 is SEHNR, CDR2 FQNEAQ, per germline (reference sequence). CDR3 length equals 11 residues. The CDR3: CASSLSHEQYF. CDR3 nucleotides: TGTGCCAGCAGCTTATCGCACGAGCAGTACTTC.

This chain links TRBV4-1 with TRBJ2-6, with D unclear. The V gene's germline CDR1 is MGHRA and CDR2 YSYEKL. V lost 0 bases to trimming and J lost 4 bases, with 13 bases between them. The CDR3 totals 17 residues. CDR3 loop: CASSQEKGRRGANVLTF. The CDR3, as DNA: TGCGCCAGCAGCCAAGAAAAAGGGCGGCGGGGGGCCAACGTCCTGACTTTC.

This sequence joins TRBV19 and TRBJ2-6; D might be TRBD1 (8 bases). The germline V gene encodes CDR1 LNHDA and CDR2 SQIVND (reference sequence). There are 15 residues in the CDR3. V lost 7 bases to trimming and J lost 0 bases, with 10 bases between them. This chain's CDR3 is CASNRGGSGANVLTF. The CDR3 nucleotides are TGTGCCAGTAACAGGGGGGGCTCTGGGGCCAACGTCCTGACTTTC.

For this clone: One end of the junction fails to match germline, which may point to a read error. The chain has TRBV9 and TRBJ2-5; 9 bases agree with TRBD1. The CDR3 is 14 residues long. The germline gives CDR1 SGDLS, CDR2 YYNGEE. The CDR3 nucleotides read TGTGCCAGCAGCGTTGACAGGGGGGCTGAGACCCGGTACTTC. It yields the protein CASSVDRGAETRYF. Drawing the rest from reference TRBV9 and TRBJ2-5, the complete variable domain is DSGVTQTPKHLITATGQRVTLRCSPRSGDLSVYWYQQSLDQGLQFLIQYYNGEERAKGNILERFSAQQFPDLHSELNLSSLELGDSALYFCASSVDRGAETRYFGPGTRLLVL.

The chain carries TRBV19 and TRBJ1-6; D call uncertain. The germline CDR1 and CDR2 sequences are LNHDA and SQIVND (reference sequence). This CDR3 is built from 14 residues. V dropped 9 bases and J dropped 1 base, with 10 bases sitting between them. The CDR3 sequence: CASGDMSYNSPLHF. As DNA, the CDR3 is TGTGCCAGCGGGGATATGTCCTATAATTCACCCCTCCACTTT.

CDR3 nucleotides: TGTGCCAGCAGCCTCCGTAGGGGGAGCGGCCCCTCCTACGAGCAGTACTTC. Its protein is CASSLRRGSGPSYEQYF. The V call is TRBV7-8, the J call TRBJ2-7; tentative D call: TRBD1 (6 bases). The germline V gene encodes CDR1 SGHVS and CDR2 FQNEAQ. V was trimmed by 5 bases and J by 0 bases, leaving 20 bases between them. This CDR3 spans 17 amino acids.

The rearrangement uses TRBV11-2 and TRBJ2-2; D remains unclear. The CDR3 covers 10 residues. V dropped 9 bases and J dropped 4 bases, with 3 bases sitting between them. CDR1 and CDR2 (germline): SGHAT, FQNNGV. CDR3 in amino acids: CARLTGELFF. The CDR3 coding sequence is TGTGCCAGACTCACCGGGGAGCTGTTTTTT.

The CDR3 loop reads CASSYREGGNYGYTF. CDR3 nucleotides: TGTGCCAGCAGCTACCGAGAGGGAGGTAACTATGGCTACACCTTC. The chain couples TRBV11-2 to TRBJ1-2; no clear D gene. V was cut by 4 bases and J by 1 base, with 13 bases left in between. The CDR3 has 15 amino acids. Germline-derived CDR1 and CDR2 are SGHAT and FQNNGV.

A few counts support this clone. This chain joins TRBV28 and TRBJ2-5, with 7 bases aligning to TRBD2. V lost 9 bases and J lost 5; bases outside the gene matches: 6. Germline CDR1 reads MDHEN; CDR2 reads SYDVKM. The CDR3 consists of 12 residues. CDR3 residues: CASNAGGETQYF. The CDR3 nucleotides read TGTGCCAGTAACGCCGGGGGGGAGACCCAGTACTTC.

This chain connects TRBV7-9 to TRBJ2-7, with 10 bases identical to TRBD2. Germline CDR1 and CDR2: SEHNR and FQNEAQ (reference sequence). This CDR3 has 15 amino acids. With 7 bases clipped from V and 7 bases from J, the junction kept 13 bases outside the gene matches. CDR3 amino acids: CASTLALAGAGEQYF. DNA of the CDR3: TGTGCCAGCACACTTGCGCTAGCGGGAGCGGGGGAGCAGTACTTC.

The chain links TRBV7-8 to TRBJ1-1; the D gene is possibly TRBD1 (5 bases). The V and J ends lost 5 bases and 3 bases respectively, with 19 bases between them. Germline V gives CDR1 SGHVS, CDR2 FQNEAQ. This CDR3 is 16 amino acids long. In DNA form, the CDR3 reads TGTGCCAGCAGCGCCGTAAAAGGGGTTGGGGACACTGAAGCTTTCTTT. Translating gives CASSAVKGVGDTEAFF.

V gene TRBV25-1 combines with J gene TRBJ2-1, with 13 bases identical to TRBD2. V shed 1 base, J shed 3 bases, and the junction held 3 bases outside the gene matches. The germline V gene encodes CDR1 MGHDK and CDR2 SYGVNS. The CDR3 is 17 amino acids. CDR3 protein: CASSESGLAGLYNEQFF. CDR3 coding DNA: TGTGCCAGCAGTGAATCGGGACTAGCGGGACTCTACAATGAGCAGTTCTTC.

The rearrangement uses TRBV7-2 and TRBJ2-5; possibly TRBD2 for D (6 bases). The CDR3 length is 16 residues. From germline, CDR1 is SGHTA and CDR2 FQGNSA. The V gene lost 7 bases and the J gene lost 4 bases, with 22 bases spanning the gap. CDR3 nucleotide sequence: TGTGCCAGCACCTCCGGCGGGATCCGGGCAGGAGAGACCCAGTACTTC. Translating gives CASTSGGIRAGETQYF.

Notes on this clone: In the same sample, other DNA sequences code for this CDR3. The chain links TRBV6-1 to TRBJ1-1; D is undetermined. Trimming removed 4 bases at V and 0 bases at J, with 12 bases between. The CDR3 contains 15 residues. Germline V CDR1 and CDR2: MNHNS, SASEGT. CDR3 sequence: CASSGGGPMNTEAFF. The DNA of the CDR3 is TGTGCCAGCAGTGGCGGCGGTCCGATGAACACTGAAGCTTTCTTT.

The V gene is TRBV10-2, the J gene TRBJ2-5; TRBD2 agrees at 8 bases. Germline-derived CDR1 and CDR2 are WSHSY and SAAADI. The CDR3 consists of 16 residues. With V trimmed by 6 bases and J by 3 bases, 12 bases remained unmatched. The CDR3 is CASRPAGVGIKETQYF. CDR3 coding DNA: TGCGCCAGCAGACCAGCGGGAGTAGGGATAAAAGAGACCCAGTACTTC.

The rearrangement links TRBV6-1 to TRBJ1-6, with a possible D match to TRBD1 (5 bases). The CDR3 spans 17 residues. The V gene's germline CDR1 is MNHNS and CDR2 SASEGT. With 0 bases removed from V and 4 bases from J, the gap between germline ends came to 13 bases. CDR3 protein: CASSEALQGAYNSPLHF. The DNA for the CDR3 is TGTGCCAGCAGTGAAGCGCTACAAGGGGCGTATAATTCACCCCTCCACTTT.

The chain employs TRBV2 and TRBJ1-2; D is possibly TRBD1 (6 bases). The CDR3 length is 14 residues. Trimming took 1 base from V and 5 from J, leaving 11 bases between them. The V gene's germline CDR1 is SNHLY and CDR2 FYNNEI. CDR3 residues: CASSEVGQGYGYTF. The CDR3 nucleotides are TGTGCCAGCAGTGAAGTAGGCCAGGGGTATGGCTACACCTTC.

This clone has only a few counts. The chain couples TRBV7-8 to TRBJ2-7; 8 nucleotides align to TRBD2. The V segment lost 5 bases and the J segment 1 base; nucleotides outside the gene matches: 10. CDR3 length equals 16 residues. The germline V gene has CDR1 SGHVS and CDR2 FQNEAQ. The CDR3 DNA reads TGTGCCAGCAGCCCCCTGGGCGGGGGGTCTTCCTACGAGCAGTACTTC. The encoded protein is CASSPLGGGSSYEQYF.

The chain carries TRBV4-1 and TRBJ2-7, with no clear D. V gave up 4 bases and J gave up 6 bases, with 13 bases separating them. Germline CDR1 is MGHRA and CDR2 is YSYEKL. The CDR3 has 13 amino acids. CDR3: CASSRERVGEQYF. The CDR3 region has the DNA TGCGCCAGCAGCCGGGAAAGGGTAGGCGAGCAGTACTTC.